Here is one TCR beta chain with its context. What it binds is not known. The CDR3 totals 12 residues. CDR1 is GTSNPN and CDR2 is SVGIG in the germline V gene (reference sequence). V was pared by 2 bases and J by 4 bases, with 9 bases between. Using immunoSEQ multiplex PCR, the repertoire was profiled, and TCRdb retains in-frame clones only, with some absent. The data contain about 130,000 clones, 80% to 90% of them seen just once; the ten biggest clones take up 15% to 20%. The data were taken from a study of T cell responses to AZD1222 COVID-19 vaccine. Study-level results: After two AZD1222 doses, spike-specific TCR breadth and depth rose versus day 0. Just a handful of people given AZD1222 tested seropositive at baseline. Spike-wide vaccine-associated CD4 TCRs dominated at 160-218 and 743-854. Females made up more of the donors, who were largely white British, and clonal diversity may have come out too low.

The sequencing here drew on peripheral blood, taken on day 0 of MenACWY control vaccination. V is TRBV30 and J is TRBJ2-7; no reliable D call. The clonotype originates from an adult in good health. Here the CDR3 DNA reads TGTGCCTGGAGTATTCACTGGTACGAGCAGTACTTC. Translation: CAWSIHWYEQYF. The full variable domain, its missing parts supplied by reference TRBV30 and TRBJ2-7, is SQTIHQWPATLVQPVGSPLSLECTVEGTSNPNLYWYRQAAGRGLQLLFYSVGIGQISSEVPQNLSASRPQDRQFILSSKKLLLSDSGFYLCAWSIHWYEQYFGPGTRLTVT.